This TCR delta chain came from a study of γδ T cells in repeated Plasmodium falciparum infection. V shed 0 bases and J shed 7 bases, with 5 bases lying between them. Germline V lookup: CDR1 GEAIGNYY, CDR2 EKD. There are 12 residues in the CDR3. This clone is medium-sized in the sample. The sample has other DNA sequences that encode this CDR3 too. Bulk repertoires came from Vgamma9/Vdelta2+ or Vdelta2-negative gammadelta T cells flow-sorted from PBMC. TCRdb re-processed the multiplex PCR reads using CATT. The sample lists around 86,000 delta-chain clones, over 1.3% occurring once. This rearrangement joins TRDV2 to TRDJ2; weak D call: TRDD3 (5 bases). Sequencing input: gamma-delta T cells from blood. This TCR derives from a pool of human donors (malaria-infected and uninfected, not separated). The CDR3 bases are TGTGCCTGTGACACCGGGATAGCACAACTCTTCTTT. It specifies CACDTGIAQLFF.